This T cell receptor beta chain came from a study of OX40 agonist ivuxolimab in advanced cancers. Produced via immunoSEQ multiplex PCR; TCRdb's table is partial and in-frame only. Among tens of thousands of clones listed, 86% were seen once. Points on this clone: The conserved phenylalanine or tryptophan normally closing the CDR3 is absent here, so this likely arose from a read error.

Between the trimmed V and J ends, which lost 2 bases and 0 bases, there was a span of 8 bases. The germline CDR1 and CDR2 sequences are MNHNY and SVGAGI (reference sequence). The CDR3 loop spans 14 amino acids. The sequencing here drew on CD4+ or CD8+ T cells sorted from blood, taken in a trial of the OX40 agonist ivuxolimab. The chain is built from TRBV6-6 and TRBJ2-7; D possibly matches TRBD1 or TRBD2 (5 bases each). The receptor comes from an adult with an advanced solid tumor such as melanoma, head and neck, liver or kidney cancer. CDR3 protein: CASSYEGTSYEQYL. The CDR3 nucleotides read TGTGCCAGCAGTTACGAGGGGACCTCCTACGAGCAGTACCTC.